This T cell receptor beta chain was profiled in a study of blood T cells in healthy people across ages. Drawn from each donor were around 9.1 milliliters of peripheral blood. Combining a sample-barcoded 5' primer with a J-beta primer mix, a second PCR ran for roughly 7 to 12 cycles. TCRdb re-analysed the 5' RACE reads in MiXCR, keeping a single row per CDR3 protein. This sample has 730,000 or so distinct CDR3 sequences; 40% to 50% occur once, and the top ten carry 30%. Deletions cut 6 bases from V and 4 bases from J, with 15 bases between. The length of the CDR3 is 13 residues. Germline CDR1 DFQATT, CDR2 SNEGSKA (reference sequence). The study, taken as a whole, reports: Roughly linear declines in TCR beta diversity per million T cells occurred with age. Estimates drawn from one million T cells were deemed to understate diversity.

This clonotype was counted at least ten times. The antigen is unknown. The clonotype was recovered from a man older than 75 in good health. The sample comprised blood. The chain is built from TRBV20-1 and TRBJ1-2, with a tentative D call TRBD1 (5 bases). The CDR3 sequence: CSAPSRGFYGYTF. The DNA for the CDR3 is TGCAGTGCCCCGAGTCGGGGGTTCTATGGCTACACCTTC.